This is a list of T cell receptor beta chains from one sample in a study of technical replicates of blood from a handful of donors. Data came from immunoSEQ multiplex PCR; TCRdb stores just in-frame clones and leaves some out. The sample includes about 14,000 clones, approximately 88% of them seen just once. Source material: PBMCs. These receptor sequences come from a human donor in good health. Both conserved end residues are part of each CDR3. The order of the fields is J gene, V gene, CDR3 protein.

J: TRBJ2-1; V: TRBV19; CDR3: CASRARAGGPNEQFF
J: TRBJ1-1; V: TRBV7-9; CDR3: CASTLERTGNTEAFF
J: TRBJ2-7; V: TRBV28; CDR3: CASRTSGQASSYEQYF
J: TRBJ2-5; V: TRBV4-2; CDR3: CASSQTSGSWAQYF
J: TRBJ2-3; V: TRBV6-6; CDR3: CASRETGSIGTDTQYF
J: TRBJ2-7; V: TRBV2; CDR3: CASQGKDSYEQYF
J: TRBJ1-1; V: TRBV6-5; CDR3: CASRLTGGNTEAFF
J: TRBJ1-3; V: TRBV6-1; CDR3: CASRPQFSGNTIYF
J: TRBJ1-1; V: TRBV5-6; CDR3: CASSLYTGGTEAFF
J: TRBJ2-1; V: TRBV5-1; CDR3: CASSLMQAYNEQFF
J: TRBJ2-3; V: TRBV14; CDR3: CASSPWGRVTDTQYF
J: TRBJ2-5; V: TRBV6-4; CDR3: CASSDSETGGPQYF
J: TRBJ2-1; V: TRBV4-1; CDR3: CASSLSGSINEQFF
J: TRBJ2-1; V: TRBV2; CDR3: CASRQGADEQFF
J: TRBJ2-1; V: TRBV7-9; CDR3: CASPLTSGSNEQFF
J: TRBJ1-2; V: TRBV5-1; CDR3: CASSETGTTEGNGYTF
J: TRBJ2-7; V: TRBV5-5; CDR3: CASSLQGARYEQYF
J: TRBJ1-1; V: TRBV2; CDR3: CASSADRGGTEAFF
J: TRBJ2-7; V: TRBV7-9; CDR3: CASSLDRGSYEQYF
J: TRBJ2-2; V: TRBV5-1; CDR3: CASSLEGTSGTNTGELFF
J: TRBJ1-1; V: TRBV5-1; CDR3: CASSSYRGSEAFF
J: TRBJ2-3; V: TRBV7-9; CDR3: CASSLTSGTDTQYF
J: TRBJ1-5; V: TRBV6-1; CDR3: CASIEPPRGDSNQPQHF
J: TRBJ2-1; V: TRBV11-2; CDR3: CASSLEPWEGIDNEQFF
J: TRBJ2-3; V: TRBV5-8; CDR3: CASRGLAGFEYPDTQYF
J: TRBJ1-5; V: TRBV18; CDR3: CASSATPVGQGSQPQHF
J: TRBJ2-5; V: TRBV5-5; CDR3: CASSLQQETQYF
J: TRBJ2-5; V: TRBV13; CDR3: CASSPGFAAVAQETQYF
J: TRBJ1-4; V: TRBV21-1; CDR3: CASSKKGLRRGREEKLFF
J: TRBJ2-3; V: TRBV6-8; CDR3: CASSRGLADSTDTQYF
J: TRBJ2-1; V: TRBV6-5; CDR3: CASGREFTYNEQFF
J: TRBJ1-2; V: TRBV6-5; CDR3: CGCSRTGDYGYTF
J: TRBJ2-5; V: TRBV5-4; CDR3: CASSYQGGEETQYF